This T cell receptor beta chain was recovered during a study of blood T cell repertoires in COVID-19. About the research overall: Acute and convalescent COVID-19 samples came from the United States, Italy and Spain. PBMCs, B-cell-depleted T cells, or T cells provided the cDNA or gDNA that made up the material.

Authors' methods: Researchers report that nucleated cell counts were estimated from reference gene primer amplification. Data came from immunoSEQ multiplex PCR; TCRdb stores just in-frame clones and leaves some out. Clone size and V and J calls were adopted from that table, with D and trimming inferred from the DNA. Of 200,000 to 300,000 clones listed, over 75% are singletons. The CDR3 has 14 amino acids. Trimming shortened V by 0 bases and J by 6 bases, and 12 bases separated the two germline ends. The germline CDR1 and CDR2 sequences are MNHEY and SVGAGI. The chain employs TRBV6-5 and TRBJ2-7; D call uncertain. Sequencing used peripheral blood. The clonotype originates from a human donor in a cohort sampled during active COVID-19. In nucleotides, the CDR3 is TGTGCCAGCAGTTACTCTGTCCACTCTCCCGAGCAGTACTTC. It yields the protein CASSYSVHSPEQYF.